The entry below gives a single T cell receptor beta chain sequence along with its context. Its antigen is not known. This sample is drawn from a study of CXCR3-negative and CXCR3-positive naive CD8 T cells. The study, taken as a whole, reports: CXCR3-expressing naive cells carried TRB CDR3s more hydrophobic than those of CXCR3-negative naive cells.

CD45RO-CCR7+CD27+CD95- cells counted as naive CD8+ T cells. In germline, CDR1 is SGHAT, CDR2 FQDESV (reference sequence). The CDR3 sequence is 16 residues long. Via 5' RACE with UMI labels, TRB cDNA libraries were prepared. Using the 5' RACE reads, TCRdb records one entry per CDR3 protein without DNA. Recorded here are under 90,000 distinct CDR3 sequences; the top ten clones represent roughly 0.62%. V usage is TRBV11-1 and J usage is TRBJ2-7; as DNA is missing, the TRBD1 call by TCRdb cannot be tested. The TCR comes from a human donor in good health. Some clones in this sample may be carry-over from other donors' samples. The sequenced sample was naive CXCR3+ CD8+ T cells from blood. Subset in this sample: CD45RO-CCR7+CD27+CD95- naive CD8+ T cells expressing CXCR3 (TNR3+). CDR3 sequence reads: CASSLDGRGTLNEQYF. The full variable domain, rest sourced from reference TRBV11-1 and TRBJ2-7, is EAEVAQSPRYKITEKSQAVAFWCDPISGHATLYWYRQILGQGPELLVQFQDESVVDDSQLPKDRFSAERLKGVDSTLKIQPAELGDSAMYLCASSLDGRGTLNEQYFGPGTRLTVT.